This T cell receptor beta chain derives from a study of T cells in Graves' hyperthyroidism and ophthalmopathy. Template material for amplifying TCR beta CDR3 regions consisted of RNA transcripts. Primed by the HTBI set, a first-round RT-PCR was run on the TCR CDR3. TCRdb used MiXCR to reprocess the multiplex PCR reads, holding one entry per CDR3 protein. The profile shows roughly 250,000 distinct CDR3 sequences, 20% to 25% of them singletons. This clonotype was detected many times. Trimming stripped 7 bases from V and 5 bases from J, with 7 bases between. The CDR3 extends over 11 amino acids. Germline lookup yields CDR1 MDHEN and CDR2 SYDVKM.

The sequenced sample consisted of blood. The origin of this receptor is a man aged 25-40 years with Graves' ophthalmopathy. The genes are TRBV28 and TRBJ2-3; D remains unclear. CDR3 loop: CASTVGDTQYF. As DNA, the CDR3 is TGTGCCAGCACGGTGGGAGATACGCAGTATTTT.